This TCR beta chain derives from a study of T cells in Graves' hyperthyroidism and ophthalmopathy. Amplified regions were TCR beta CDR3 sequences from RNA transcripts. RT-PCR in the first round (using the HTBI primer set) targeted the TCR CDR3. TCRdb re-called the multiplex PCR reads with MiXCR, one entry per CDR3 protein. The sample carries approximately 400,000 distinct CDR3 sequences, around a sixth recorded once. The CDR3 loop spans 15 amino acids. Germline CDR1 and CDR2: MNHEY and SVGAGI. The germline V and J ends were trimmed by 2 bases and 1 base, with 8 bases remaining between them. The V gene is TRBV6-5, the J gene TRBJ2-2, with D maybe TRBD1 (5 bases). The receptor was isolated from a man younger than 35 with Graves' ophthalmopathy. Specimen: blood. This CDR3 is CASSYGRENTGELFF. The CDR3 nucleotides read TGTGCCAGCAGTTACGGCAGGGAGAACACCGGGGAGCTGTTTTTT.